These 28 T cell receptor beta chains originate from one sample sequenced in a study of control samples from healthy donors and cancer patients. Sequencing was performed with immunoSEQ multiplex PCR; in TCRdb, only in-frame clones are kept and a portion is missing. Of approximately 100,000 clones detected, around 88% appear once; the ten largest clones hold 7.8%. Material for sequencing was blood. The receptors were gathered from a man younger than 40 in good health.

The chain joins TRBV15 to TRBJ2-5; no firm D call. Germline loops: CDR1 LNHNV, CDR2 YYDKDF (reference sequence). Trimming removed 0 bases from V and 5 bases from J, with 10 bases in between. This CDR3 has 14 amino acids. The CDR3 DNA is TGTGCCACCAGCAGAGATCGTCCCAGGGAGACCCAGTACTTC. As protein: CATSRDRPRETQYF. Full variable domain (remainder filled in from reference TRBV15 and TRBJ2-5): DAMVIQNPRYQVTQFGKPVTLSCSQTLNHNVMYWYQQKSSQAPKLLFHYYDKDFNNEADTPDNFQSRRPNTSFCFLDIRSPGLGDTAMYLCATSRDRPRETQYFGPGTRLLVL.

The rearrangement links TRBV7-9 to TRBJ1-3; D uncertain. The V end was cut by 2 bases, the J end by 5 bases, with 7 bases between. Per germline, CDR1 SEHNR and CDR2 FQNEAQ (reference sequence). CDR3 length equals 13 residues. The CDR3 sequence: CASSLSDRNTIYF. The CDR3 DNA sequence: TGTGCCAGCAGCTTAAGTGATAGAAACACCATATATTTT.

The chain joins TRBV7-3 to TRBJ2-1; D uncertain. Looked up from germline, CDR1 is SGHTA and CDR2 is FQGTGA. CDR3 size: 15 residues. The V end was cut by 5 bases, the J end by 3 bases, with 14 bases between. This chain's CDR3 is CASSPNVAIYNEQFF. CDR3 sequence (DNA): TGTGCCAGCAGCCCCAACGTAGCCATCTACAATGAGCAGTTCTTC.

This clone was seen just once. V gene TRBV6-6 combines with J gene TRBJ2-2; 7 bases are shared with TRBD1. The CDR3 is 14 amino acids. V dropped 2 bases and J dropped 7; count of bases not matched to a gene: 4. Looked up from germline, CDR1 is MNHNY and CDR2 is SVGAGI (reference sequence). CDR3 residues: CASSYRTGDGELFF. CDR3 nucleotides: TGTGCCAGCAGTTACCGGACAGGAGACGGGGAGCTGTTTTTT.

This chain links TRBV6-5 with TRBJ1-2; D is uncertain. Trimming removed 0 bases from V and 13 bases from J, with 12 bases in between. Germline V CDR1 and CDR2: MNHEY, SVGAGI. The CDR3 covers 12 residues. The CDR3 is CASSYSRVPSTF. The DNA of the CDR3 is TGTGCCAGCAGTTACTCGCGGGTCCCCTCCACCTTC.

DNA for the CDR3: TGCAGTGCTAGTAACGGAAGGAGGAGGTCTGGGGGGGAGACCCAGTACTTC. Protein sequence: CSASNGRRRSGGETQYF. The J gene is TRBJ2-5, the V gene TRBV20-1, with D tentatively TRBD2 (6 bases). Per germline, CDR1 DFQATT and CDR2 SNEGSKA (reference sequence). The CDR3 spans 17 residues. V lost 3 bases and J lost 5, with 25 bases in between.

The chain uses TRBV10-2 and TRBJ2-4, with D hard to call. V lost 3 bases, J lost 3 bases, and 6 bases lay in between. The CDR3 covers 13 residues. Per germline, CDR1 WSHSY and CDR2 SAAADI. The CDR3 region has the DNA TGCGCCAGCAGTGAAGATGTCAAAAACATTCAGTACTTC. It specifies CASSEDVKNIQYF.

The rearrangement uses TRBV11-2 and TRBJ2-2; either TRBD1 or TRBD2 may supply D (6 bases each). V gave up 4 bases and J gave up 3 bases, with 21 bases separating them. This CDR3 region has 18 residues. Looked up from germline, CDR1 is SGHAT and CDR2 is FQNNGV. Written as DNA, the CDR3 is TGTGCCAGCAGCTGGGGAGGTTGGGGGCTTACCGACACCGGGGAGCTGTTTTTT. Amino acid sequence: CASSWGGWGLTDTGELFF. Using reference TRBV11-2 and TRBJ2-2 for the parts outside the CDR3, the full variable domain is EAGVAQSPRYKIIEKRQSVAFWCNPISGHATLYWYQQILGQGPKLLIQFQNNGVVDDSQLPKDRFSAERLKGVDSTLKIQPAKLEDSAVYLCASSWGGWGLTDTGELFFGEGSRLTVL.

The gene calls are TRBV5-5 and TRBJ2-5; D is unresolved. V was cut by 2 bases and J by 2 bases, with 10 bases left in between. This CDR3 comprises 14 residues. CDR1 is SGHKS and CDR2 is YYEKEE in the germline V gene (reference sequence). For the CDR3, the DNA is TGTGCCAGCAGCTTTCGTCCGACGCAAGAGACCCAGTACTTC. It yields the protein CASSFRPTQETQYF.

Only one count was recorded for this clone. J is TRBJ1-5 and V is TRBV4-1, with TRBD1 as a possible D gene (5 bases). This CDR3 region has 14 residues. The V gene's germline CDR1 is MGHRA and CDR2 YSYEKL. Trimming shortened V by 1 base and J by 10 bases, and 14 bases separated the two germline ends. This chain's CDR3 is CASSQAGGVPPQHF. CDR3 nucleotide sequence: TGCGCCAGCAGCCAAGCGGGGGGGGTTCCTCCCCAGCATTTT.

CDR3 DNA: TGCGCCAGCAGCTCCTTAAGACAGGGGAAGGTCGCTGAAGCTTTCTTT. Its protein product is CASSSLRQGKVAEAFF. The chain links TRBV5-1 to TRBJ1-1, with 8 positions matching TRBD1. The CDR3 loop spans 16 amino acids. Germline loops: CDR1 SGHRS, CDR2 YFSETQ. V trimming: 3 bases; J trimming: 6 bases; junction bases outside the gene matches: 13.

This chain connects TRBV27 to TRBJ1-1; D unclear. Germline CDR1 MNHEY, CDR2 SMNVEV (reference sequence). The CDR3 totals 15 residues. V was trimmed by 8 bases and J by 3 bases, leaving 19 bases between them. The CDR3 loop is CASYTFRAGDTEAFF. The CDR3 DNA reads TGTGCCAGCTATACCTTCCGGGCCGGGGACACTGAAGCTTTCTTT.

The chain carries TRBV5-1 and TRBJ1-1, with a possible D match to TRBD1 (6 bases). The CDR3 has 14 residues. With 5 bases removed from V and 4 bases from J, the gap between germline ends came to 15 bases. The germline V gene has CDR1 SGHRS and CDR2 YFSETQ. CDR3 sequence: CASRLPGASTEAFF. CDR3 nucleotide sequence: TGCGCCAGCAGATTGCCAGGGGCGAGCACTGAAGCTTTCTTT.

The chain employs TRBV6-1 and TRBJ1-5; no firm D call. Germline-derived CDR1 and CDR2 are MNHNS and SASEGT. This CDR3 has 13 residues. Trimming pared 1 base from V and 4 bases from J, leaving 5 bases between. This CDR3 reads CASSEVPNQPQHF. CDR3 nucleotides: TGTGCCAGCAGTGAAGTCCCAAATCAGCCCCAGCATTTT.

The genes are TRBV9 and TRBJ1-1; no definite D call. In germline, CDR1 is SGDLS, CDR2 YYNGEE. V lost 3 bases and J lost 0, with 9 bases in between. The length of the CDR3 is 14 residues. The CDR3 spells CASSAPPLNTEAFF. In DNA form, the CDR3 reads TGTGCCAGCAGCGCCCCCCCCTTGAACACTGAAGCTTTCTTT.

The V call is TRBV6-2 or TRBV6-3, the J call TRBJ2-7; 8 bases fit TRBD1. This CDR3 has 15 residues. CDR1 and CDR2 (germline): MNHEY, SVGEGT. V shed 1 base, J shed 2 bases, and the junction held 4 bases outside the gene matches. Here the CDR3 reads CASSYWQGATYEQYF. The DNA for the CDR3 is TGTGCCAGCAGTTACTGGCAGGGGGCCACCTACGAGCAGTACTTC.

The chain links TRBV28 to TRBJ2-2, with unresolved D. The length of the CDR3 is 13 residues. The ends were cut back, 2 bases at V and 6 bases at J, with 7 bases in the middle. Germline V gene data show CDR1 as MDHEN and CDR2 as SYDVKM. In nucleotides, the CDR3 is TGTGCCAGCAGTTTAGGAGTCCCCGGGGAGCTGTTTTTT. Its translation is CASSLGVPGELFF.

The chain uses TRBV7-2 and TRBJ2-7; tentative D call: TRBD1 (6 bases). This CDR3 comprises 16 residues. Trimming left V 1 base short and J 5 bases short, with 18 bases between. Germline V gene sequence: CDR1 SGHTA, CDR2 FQGNSA. The CDR3 DNA is TGTGCCAGCAGCTTAGATTTTGGGGGCAGGGGAGACGAGCAGTACTTC. Its protein product is CASSLDFGGRGDEQYF.

The chain is built from TRBV11-2 and TRBJ2-7, with D perhaps given as TRBD1 or TRBD2 (5 bases each). Looked up from germline, CDR1 is SGHAT and CDR2 is FQNNGV. The V gene lost 5 bases and the J gene lost 3 bases, with 11 bases spanning the gap. The CDR3 spans 13 residues. As DNA, the CDR3 is TGTGCCAGCAGCGAGGGGCTGGGCTACGAGCAGTACTTC. Protein: CASSEGLGYEQYF.

The chain has TRBV7-9 and TRBJ1-4, with 8 bases lining up with TRBD1. The CDR3 consists of 15 residues. V gave up 2 bases and J gave up 4 bases; unmatched junction bases: 3. Germline V gene data show CDR1 as SEHNR and CDR2 as FQNEAQ (reference sequence). In DNA, the CDR3 is TGTGCCAGCAGCTTATCAGGGGGCATTAATGAAAAACTGTTTTTT. Translation gives CASSLSGGINEKLFF.

The rearrangement joins TRBV4-1 to TRBJ2-3; perhaps TRBD1 as D (5 bases). Germline CDR1 is MGHRA and CDR2 is YSYEKL. The V end was cut by 4 bases, the J end by 3 bases, with 17 bases between. The CDR3 loop spans 16 amino acids. CDR3 region: CASSLGEPRATDTQYF. CDR3 DNA sequence: TGCGCCAGCAGCCTCGGAGAACCCAGGGCGACAGATACGCAGTATTTT.

The table lists this clone with a count of one. The rearrangement joins TRBV7-7 to TRBJ1-3, with D unclear. Germline V gene lookup returns CDR1 SSHAT and CDR2 FNYEAQ (reference sequence). The CDR3 extends over 11 amino acids. V lost 10 bases and J lost 4, with 8 bases in between. The CDR3 region has the DNA TGTGCCACAAGGGAAGGAAACACCATATATTTT. As protein: CATREGNTIYF.

V is TRBV19 and J is TRBJ1-4; D unclear. V lost 7 bases, J lost 8 bases, and 14 bases lay in between. Germline loops: CDR1 LNHDA, CDR2 SQIVND (reference sequence). The CDR3 is made up of 13 amino acids. CDR3 bases: TGTGCCAGTACCGGGAGGGCCTCGGAAAAACTGTTTTTT. Its translation is CASTGRASEKLFF.

V and J are TRBV29-1 and TRBJ2-1, with 16 bases that match TRBD2. V gave up 6 bases and J gave up 5 bases; unmatched junction bases: 16. Germline CDR1 SQVTM, CDR2 ANQGSEA. CDR3 size: 19 residues. The CDR3: CSVPPGLAGGLEGNNEQFF. In nucleotides, the CDR3 is TGCAGCGTCCCTCCGGGACTAGCGGGAGGGCTGGAGGGCAACAATGAGCAGTTCTTC.

This clone was recorded once. V and J are TRBV4-2 and TRBJ2-3; possible D gene TRBD1, 5 bases. CDR3 length: 17 residues. V was cut by 0 bases and J by 5 bases, with 18 bases left in between. The germline gives CDR1 LGHNA, CDR2 YNFKEQ. The CDR3 DNA reads TGTGCCAGCAGCCAAGATATGACAGTTGAGGAAGGAGATACGCAGTATTTT. Translated, it gives CASSQDMTVEEGDTQYF.

The genes are TRBV14 and TRBJ2-3; the D is unclear. With 0 bases removed from V and 6 bases from J, the gap between germline ends came to 16 bases. This CDR3 spans 16 amino acids. The germline V gene has CDR1 SGHDN and CDR2 FVKESK. The CDR3 DNA reads as TGTGCCAGCAGCCAAGATAACACTCGAGTGGTTGATACGCAGTATTTT. It yields the protein CASSQDNTRVVDTQYF. The full variable domain, in which reference TRBV14 and TRBJ2-3 provide the parts outside the CDR3, is EAGVTQFPSHSVIEKGQTVTLRCDPISGHDNLYWYRRVMGKEIKFLLHFVKESKQDESGMPNNRFLAERTGGTYSTLKVQPAELEDSGVYFCASSQDNTRVVDTQYFGPGTRLTVL.

The V and J genes are TRBV4-1 and TRBJ1-5, with D hard to call. Trimming took off 1 base at V and 6 bases at J, with 10 bases between the two ends. The CDR3 totals 14 residues. Germline V lookup: CDR1 MGHRA, CDR2 YSYEKL. CDR3 in amino acids: CASSQGWRGQPQHF. The CDR3 DNA is TGCGCCAGCAGCCAAGGATGGCGGGGTCAGCCCCAGCATTTT.

This clone was counted a single time. V and J are TRBV7-2 and TRBJ2-5; no reliable D call. CDR3 length: 13 residues. Germline assignment: CDR1 SGHTA and CDR2 FQGNSA. V dropped 6 bases and J dropped 1 base, with 9 bases sitting between them. The CDR3 here is CASSFYFQETQYF. Written as DNA, the CDR3 is TGTGCCAGCAGTTTCTACTTCCAAGAGACCCAGTACTTC.